The TCR beta chain described here comes from a study of human T cells and chemical hapten exposure (dated by TCRdb to the early 2020s). Broadly, across the study: For sensitization, 2% DPC in acetone was applied to a 2 cm by 2 cm area of upper inner arm skin. Throughout the roughly 25-week study period, patients were also given weekly therapeutic DPC doses on the scalp. Patch testing was performed on the upper back with Finn chambers containing 0.01% DPC, and the patch tests were scored after 6 days according to International Contact Dermatitis Research Group standards. Most of the patients in the cohort were female, and the cohort covered alopecia areata with under or over 50% scalp involvement, alopecia totalis and alopecia universalis. The libraries were sequenced as a pool, and the TCR yield per sample differed mostly because of small variations in library volumes within the pool. In alopecia patients, the study followed how the peripheral blood TCR repertoire changed in vivo over primary and secondary sensitization to diphenylcyclopropenone (DPC), a hapten. Blood was sampled from patients pre-sensitization (week 0) and at 2, 6 and about 24 weeks after DPC sensitization. For TCR sequencing, blood came from 25 to 30 alopecia patients at anywhere from one to four time points (pre-sensitization, 2, 6 and 24 weeks).

The label giving this sample's time point can be read as: pre-sensitization, week 0. In light of the paper, this sample's treatment or condition label describes: therapeutic diphenylcyclopropenone sensitization with weekly scalp DPC. At each patch-test visit, blood was drawn before the patch test was applied. Patients were eligible if aged 18 to 70, diagnosed with alopecia and judged suitable for DPC therapy, and pregnant patients were excluded. Total RNA was extracted from unfractionated whole blood that had been collected in Tempus Blood RNA tubes. The sample holds many counts of this clonotype. What this receptor recognizes is not known. Base qualities were left out, and no much larger clone turns up one base away. Study-wide findings and limitations: Compared with pre-sensitization or healthy control sets, expanded TCRs formed significantly more large CDR3 similarity clusters, which is consistent with antigen-driven responses. After repeated subsampling, the strength of the expansion versus patch-test correlation and the threshold at which it became significant changed. All patients had alopecia, a presumed autoimmune disease, so their immune response might differ from that of healthy individuals. No change with DPC sensitization was found in the number of TCRs above 1 in 1000 frequency, and no evidence of global repertoire structure alterations was found. Patch test score correlated positively with the number of PT1 expanded TCRs, reaching significance at thresholds 8, 16 and 32 but not at 4.

V is pruned by 7 bases and J by 3 bases, leaving 8 bases of the junction without a gene match. From cysteine to phenylalanine, the CDR3 is 14 amino acids long. The DNA shown is the 42-base CDR3, in frame from base 1. Libraries were made using RACE. Sequenced using a NextSeq 500. Library preparation attached unique molecular identifiers to individual cDNA molecules for quantitative, reproducible TCR counting. For every blood RNA sample, sequencing covered both the TCR alpha and TCR beta chains. The authors' pipeline ran thus. Samples had a median of about 96,000 TCRs, with a range from 23,224 to 690,600. The Decombinator software suite was used to annotate the V, J and CDR3 of the TCR reads. For PS versus PT1 abundance plots, all samples were subsampled to the same number of TCRs (28,000). Expanded TCRs were defined as absent before sensitization and observed at least eight times at the 2-week time point. Using fastp trimming at Q25 and MiXCR clonotype assembly, TCRdb reanalyzed the public sequencing data and kept in-frame beta chains. Each entry merges the rows of one CDR3 protein and shows their most common DNA and genes. TCRdb's processing, not the authors' own work, is the source of the V and J calls. Here the sample has tens of thousands of distinct CDR3 sequences; about 9.2% occur a single time. 11% to 15% of the sample belongs to the ten largest clones.

The source was whole blood, collected in connection with sensitization to the hapten diphenylcyclopropenone (DPC). This TCR was recovered from a woman aged 35 to 49 with alopecia areata. Some clones in this sample may be carry-over from other donors' samples. This chain is built from TRBV12-3 or TRBV12-4 and TRBJ1-2, and TRBD1 aligns with 7 junction nucleotides. The nucleotides are TGTGCCAGCACCCTGGGACAGAAATACTATGGCTACACCTTC. This codes for CASTLGQKYYGYTF.